A selection of T cell receptor beta chains follows, all from one sample in a study of blood T cell repertoires in COVID-19. Clones were read by immunoSEQ multiplex PCR, and TCRdb kept only the in-frame ones, dropping some. The sample has about 180,000 clones; roughly four fifths are singletons. Sequenced material: peripheral blood. These receptors all stem from a human donor in a cohort sampled during active COVID-19. CDR3s include the opening cysteine and the closing phenylalanine or tryptophan. The D gene is left open where the match is weak. Not all rows give a size; the values are once, few, many and, for expanded clones, a class.

TRBV27,-,TRBJ2-1,-,CASSVVSSYNEQFF,TGTGCCAGCAGTGTTGTTAGCTCCTACAATGAGCAGTTCTTC
TRBV5-1,TRBD2,TRBJ2-3,-,CASSLAGIDTQYF,TGCGCCAGCAGCCTAGCGGGAATTGATACGCAGTATTTT
TRBV18,-,TRBJ1-3,-,CASSPISQGLSGNTIYF,TGTGCCAGCTCACCCATCTCACAGGGCCTCTCTGGAAACACCATATATTTT
TRBV25-1,-,TRBJ1-6,-,CASSERGGYNSPLHF,TGTGCCAGCAGTGAGCGCGGGGGATATAATTCACCCCTCCACTTT
TRBV3-1/TRBV3-2,TRBD1,TRBJ2-1,-,CASSQQDRDHPEQFF,TGTGCCAGCAGCCAACAGGACAGGGACCACCCGGAGCAGTTCTTC
TRBV6-5,-,TRBJ2-7,-,CASSRRDRPYEQYF,TGTGCCAGCAGCAGGAGGGACAGACCCTACGAGCAGTACTTC
TRBV7-9,TRBD1,TRBJ1-1,few,CASSRDRGLVTEAFF,TGTGCCAGCAGCCGGGACAGGGGGCTTGTCACTGAAGCTTTCTTT
TRBV6-2/TRBV6-3,TRBD1,TRBJ1-1,-,CASSQGAEAFF,TGTGCCAGCAGCCAGGGGGCTGAAGCTTTCTTT
TRBV6-2/TRBV6-3,-,TRBJ2-7,few,CASSYQASGPVEQYF,TGTGCCAGCAGTTATCAAGCGAGCGGGCCTGTTGAGCAGTACTTC
TRBV2,-,TRBJ2-2,once,CASSENGNTGELFF,TGTGCCAGCAGTGAAAACGGGAACACCGGGGAGCTGTTTTTT
TRBV6-2/TRBV6-3,TRBD1,TRBJ1-5,once,CASSPPDRGSQPQHF,TGTGCCAGCAGTCCCCCGGACAGGGGTTCTCAGCCCCAGCATTTT
TRBV5-6,TRBD2,TRBJ2-7,-,CASSFGGGSHEQYF,TGTGCCAGCAGCTTCGGCGGGGGGTCCCACGAGCAGTACTTC
TRBV5-6,TRBD1,TRBJ1-6,-,CASSLAGGYNSPLHF,TGTGCCAGCAGCTTGGCAGGGGGCTATAATTCACCCCTCCACTTT
TRBV7-3,TRBD2,TRBJ2-1,-,CASSLLAGVDDEQFF,TGTGCCAGCAGCTTATTAGCGGGAGTGGACGATGAGCAGTTCTTC
TRBV27,TRBD1,TRBJ2-5,-,CASRGRTGWDQYF,TGTGCCAGCAGGGGAAGGACAGGGTGGGACCAGTACTTC